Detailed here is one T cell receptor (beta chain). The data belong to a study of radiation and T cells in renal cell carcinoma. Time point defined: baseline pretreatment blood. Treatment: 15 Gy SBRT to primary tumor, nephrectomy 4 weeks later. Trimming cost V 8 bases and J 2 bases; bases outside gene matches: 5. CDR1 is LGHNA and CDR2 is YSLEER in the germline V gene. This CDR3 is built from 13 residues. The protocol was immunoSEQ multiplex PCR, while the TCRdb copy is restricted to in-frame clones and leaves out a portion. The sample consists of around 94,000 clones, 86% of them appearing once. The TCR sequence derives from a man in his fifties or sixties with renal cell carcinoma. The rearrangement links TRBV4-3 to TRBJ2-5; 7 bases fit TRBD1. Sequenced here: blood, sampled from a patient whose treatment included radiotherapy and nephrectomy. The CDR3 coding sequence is TGCGCCAGCGGCCGGGACAGACAAGAGACCCAGTACTTC. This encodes CASGRDRQETQYF.